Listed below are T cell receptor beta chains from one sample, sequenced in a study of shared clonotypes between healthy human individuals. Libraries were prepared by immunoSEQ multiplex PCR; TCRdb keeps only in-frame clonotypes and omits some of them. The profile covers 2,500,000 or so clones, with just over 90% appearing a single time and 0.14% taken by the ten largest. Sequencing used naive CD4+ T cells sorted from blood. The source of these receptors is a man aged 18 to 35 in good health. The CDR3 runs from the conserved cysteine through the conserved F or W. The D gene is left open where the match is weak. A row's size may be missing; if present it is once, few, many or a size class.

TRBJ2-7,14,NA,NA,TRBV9,CASSALLGVGEQYF,TGTGCCAGCAGCGCCCTACTAGGGGTCGGCGAGCAGTACTTC
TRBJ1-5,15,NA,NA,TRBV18,CASSTGSDSNQPQHF,TGTGCCAGCTCAACAGGATCAGATAGCAATCAGCCCCAGCATTTT
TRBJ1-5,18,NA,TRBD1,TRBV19,CASSTNVQGMGAYQPQHF,TGTGCCAGTAGTACCAACGTACAGGGGATGGGGGCCTATCAGCCCCAGCATTTT
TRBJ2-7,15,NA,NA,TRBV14,CASSHPSAAHNEQYF,TGTGCCAGCAGCCATCCCTCGGCGGCACACAACGAGCAGTACTTC
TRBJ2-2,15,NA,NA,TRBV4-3,CASSQGAGITGELFF,TGCGCCAGCAGCCAAGGCGCGGGTATCACCGGGGAGCTGTTTTTT
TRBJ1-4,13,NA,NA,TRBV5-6,CASSLDDRGKLFF,TGTGCCAGCAGCTTGGATGATCGCGGAAAACTGTTTTTT
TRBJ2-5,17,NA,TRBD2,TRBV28,CASSHLGLAGAPGTQYF,TGTGCCAGCAGTCACCTGGGACTAGCGGGAGCTCCTGGGACCCAGTACTTC
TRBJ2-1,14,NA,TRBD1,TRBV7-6,CASSLVTGDNEQFF,TGTGCCAGCAGCTTAGTGACAGGGGACAATGAGCAGTTCTTC
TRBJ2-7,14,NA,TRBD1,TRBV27,CASSSLDRVHEQYF,TGTGCCAGCAGTTCTTTGGACAGGGTCCACGAGCAGTACTTC
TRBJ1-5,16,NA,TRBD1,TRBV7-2,CASSSGTGNYNQPQHF,TGTGCCAGCAGCTCCGGGACAGGGAACTACAATCAGCCCCAGCATTTT
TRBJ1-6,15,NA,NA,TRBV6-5,CASSYRSRSNSPLHF,TGTGCCAGCAGTTACCGGTCCAGGAGTAATTCACCCCTCCACTTT
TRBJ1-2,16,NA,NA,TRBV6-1,CASSDRSAGSYYGYTF,TGTGCCAGCAGTGATAGATCGGCAGGGTCTTACTATGGCTACACCTTC
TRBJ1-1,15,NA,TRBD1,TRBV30,CAWKARTGVNTEAFF,TGTGCCTGGAAAGCCCGGACAGGGGTGAACACTGAAGCTTTCTTT
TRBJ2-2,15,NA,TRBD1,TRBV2,CASRGSGGSTGELFF,TGTGCCAGCAGGGGGTCAGGGGGCAGTACCGGGGAGCTGTTTTTT
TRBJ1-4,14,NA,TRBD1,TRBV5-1,CASSSGTGQGKLFF,TGCGCCAGCAGCTCGGGGACAGGGCAAGGAAAACTGTTTTTT
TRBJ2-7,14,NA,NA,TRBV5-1,CASSLGNIGDEQYF,TGCGCCAGCAGCTTGGGTAACATTGGTGACGAGCAGTACTTC
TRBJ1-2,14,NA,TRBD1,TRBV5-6,CASSWPTGSYGYTF,TGTGCCAGCAGCTGGCCGACAGGGAGCTATGGCTACACCTTC
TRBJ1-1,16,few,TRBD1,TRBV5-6,CASSPATGDRITEAFF,TGTGCCAGCAGCCCAGCTACAGGGGATAGGATCACTGAAGCTTTCTTT